The next 11 T cell receptor beta chains were all read from a single sample in a study of blood T cell repertoires in COVID-19. TCRdb keeps only in-frame clones here, not all; method: immunoSEQ multiplex PCR. Here the sample spans 300,000 to 400,000 clones, more than 75% being singletons. Sample: peripheral blood. The receptor source for this set is a woman aged 50 to 60 with active or convalescent COVID-19.

The rearrangement joins TRBV6-5 to TRBJ1-3; D remains ambiguous. Germline V gives CDR1 MNHEY, CDR2 SVGAGI. This CDR3 has 16 residues. Trimming took off 0 bases at V and 3 bases at J, with 12 bases between the two ends. CDR3 residues: CASSYSTAGSGNTIYF. The CDR3 region has the DNA TGTGCCAGCAGTTACTCGACGGCGGGAAGTGGAAACACCATATATTTT.

The chain is built from TRBV4-3 and TRBJ2-2; 9 nucleotides agree with TRBD2. The CDR3 has 16 amino acids. The ends lost 0 bases at V and 7 bases at J; junction bases unmatched: 6. CDR1 is LGHNA, CDR2 YSLEER, per germline. Written as DNA, the CDR3 is TGCGCCAGCAGCCAAGAGATAGCGGGAGCGGGCGGGGAGCTGTTTTTT. This gives the protein CASSQEIAGAGGELFF.

The chain has TRBV3-1 (or the pseudogene TRBV3-2) and TRBJ1-4, with D possibly matching TRBD1 (6 bases). Between the trimmed V and J ends, which lost 2 bases and 8 bases, there was a span of 6 bases. The CDR3 totals 12 residues. CDR1 LGHDT and CDR2 YNNKEL come from the germline V gene (reference sequence). The CDR3 region is CASSQTGEKLFF. DNA for the CDR3: TGTGCCAGCAGCCAAACAGGGGAAAAACTGTTTTTT.

The chain employs TRBV5-4 and TRBJ1-1; D ambiguous. V gave up 0 bases and J gave up 7 bases, with 16 bases separating them. CDR1 is SGHNT, CDR2 YYREEE, per germline (reference sequence). CDR3 length: 15 amino acids. Here the CDR3 DNA reads TGTGCCAGCAGCTTGGAAATATCGCGGCCGAATGAAGCTTTCTTT. Translating gives CASSLEISRPNEAFF. Looking up the rest from reference TRBV5-4 and TRBJ1-1 gives the full variable domain: ETGVTQSPTHLIKTRGQQVTLRCSSQSGHNTVSWYQQALGQGPQFIFQYYREEENGRGNFPPRFSGLQFPNYSSELNVNALELDDSALYLCASSLEISRPNEAFFGQGTRLTVV.

This clone appeared once. The chain joins TRBV5-5 to TRBJ2-3; no reliable D call. The germline CDR1 and CDR2 sequences are SGHKS and YYEKEE (reference sequence). CDR3 size: 15 residues. The V gene lost 1 base and the J gene lost 0 bases, with 9 bases spanning the gap. The CDR3 loop reads CASSLSWASTDTQYF. The CDR3 DNA follows: TGTGCCAGCAGCTTGAGCTGGGCTAGCACAGATACGCAGTATTTT.

This clone was detected once. The chain is built from TRBV2 and TRBJ1-2, with TRBD1 as a possible D gene (5 bases). The CDR3 is made up of 12 amino acids. V shed 11 bases and J shed 8 bases, with 18 bases lying between them. Germline CDR1 is SNHLY and CDR2 is FYNNEI. The CDR3 here is CALLGRGGGYTF. In DNA, the CDR3 is TGTGCCCTCCTCGGTCGGGGGGGAGGCTACACCTTC.

The chain combines TRBV9 with TRBJ2-5, with 9 nucleotides matching TRBD2. Per the germline V gene, CDR1 is SGDLS and CDR2 is YYNGEE. V dropped 0 bases and J dropped 4; count of bases not matched to a gene: 7. The CDR3 is made up of 16 amino acids. The CDR3: CASSVGSGGFSETQYF. The DNA of the CDR3 is TGTGCCAGCAGCGTAGGTAGCGGGGGTTTTTCAGAGACCCAGTACTTC. Based on the CDR3 plus reference TRBV9 and TRBJ2-5, the full variable domain is DSGVTQTPKHLITATGQRVTLRCSPRSGDLSVYWYQQSLDQGLQFLIQYYNGEERAKGNILERFSAQQFPDLHSELNLSSLELGDSALYFCASSVGSGGFSETQYFGPGTRLLVL.

The chain is built from TRBV29-1 and TRBJ1-1; TRBD1 matches at 9 bases. Looked up from germline, CDR1 is SQVTM and CDR2 is ANQGSEA. CDR3 size: 12 residues. J was trimmed by 3 bases and V by 7 bases; bases with no gene match: 3. In nucleotides, the CDR3 is TGCAGCGGTGGGACAGGGTACACTGAAGCTTTCTTT. Amino acid sequence: CSGGTGYTEAFF.

The chain carries TRBV19 and TRBJ1-5; TRBD1 agrees at 8 bases. The CDR3 extends over 13 amino acids. The ends lost 6 bases at V and 6 bases at J; junction bases unmatched: 4. From germline, CDR1 is LNHDA and CDR2 SQIVND (reference sequence). The CDR3 spells CASRDRGGQPQHF. The CDR3, as DNA: TGTGCCAGTAGAGACAGGGGTGGTCAGCCCCAGCATTTT.

The DNA of the CDR3 is TGTGCCAGTAGTATTACATGGGGGACAGGGTTGGGTCCTGAAGCTTTCTTT. Its protein product is CASSITWGTGLGPEAFF. J is TRBJ1-1 and V is TRBV19, with 9 bases fitting TRBD1. Losses at the gene ends were 3 bases for V and 6 bases for J; bases not matched to a gene: 14. Germline assignment: CDR1 LNHDA and CDR2 SQIVND (reference sequence). The CDR3 is 17 amino acids.

V gene TRBV30 combines with J gene TRBJ2-7, with 9 bases fitting TRBD1. Germline trimming cut 1 base from V and 0 bases from J; bases unmatched to any gene: 13. Looked up from germline, CDR1 is GTSNPN and CDR2 is SVGIG (reference sequence). The CDR3 has 18 residues. Here the CDR3 reads CAWSGETGGTLISYEQYF. Written as DNA, the CDR3 is TGTGCCTGGAGTGGGGAGACAGGGGGAACCCTAATCTCCTACGAGCAGTACTTC.